The next 20 T cell receptor beta chains were all read from a single sample in a study. TCRdb itself ran the 5' RACE reads through MiXCR, one entry per CDR3 protein. Altogether 35,000 to 50,000 distinct CDR3 sequences are present, less than 30% being singletons, with the ten largest covering around 4%. Sequences were obtained from memory CD4+ T cells sorted from a lymph node. Subset reported: memory CD4+ T cells, CD4+CD45RO+CD25-. These receptors all come from a female donor with breast cancer.

This clonotype was counted between two and nine times. Mismatch with germline at one junction end may stem from a read error. V and J are TRBV7-8 and TRBJ2-7; a possible D gene is TRBD1 (5 bases). The CDR3 consists of 13 residues. Germline CDR1 reads SGHVS; CDR2 reads FQNEAQ. The DNA of the CDR3 is TGTGTCAGCAGCTTTGACAGCTATGTCGAGCAGTACTTC. This translates into CVSSFDSYVEQYF. Using reference TRBV7-8 and TRBJ2-7 for the parts outside the CDR3, the full variable domain is GAGVSQSPRYKVAKRGQDVALRCDPISGHVSLFWYQQALGQGPEFLTYFQNEAQLDKSGLPSDRFFAERPEGSVSTLKIQRTQQEDSAVYLCVSSFDSYVEQYFGPGTRLTVT.

This clonotype was seen more than once but under ten times. The chain joins TRBV24-1 to TRBJ2-5; TRBD2 agrees at 8 bases. V lost 7 bases, J lost 1 base, and 7 bases stayed unmatched. The CDR3 length is 15 residues. CDR1 is KGHDR, CDR2 SFDVKD, per germline. The CDR3 region has the DNA TGTGCCACCAGCGACCGGGAGGGCCCCCAAGAGACCCAGTACTTC. The encoded protein is CATSDREGPQETQYF.

This clonotype was detected a few times. The chain carries TRBV7-3 and TRBJ1-2, with D maybe TRBD1 (6 bases). This CDR3 has 15 residues. Trimming left V 5 bases short and J 8 bases short, with 21 bases between. The V gene's germline CDR1 is SGHTA and CDR2 FQGTGA. The CDR3 spells CASSPGGGQLSGYTF. The CDR3 DNA is TGTGCCAGCAGCCCGGGAGGGGGGCAGCTATCCGGCTACACCTTC. Together with reference TRBV7-3 and TRBJ1-2, the CDR3 gives the full variable domain: GAGVSQTPSNKVTEKGKYVELRCDPISGHTALYWYRQSLGQGPEFLIYFQGTGAADDSGLPNDRFFAVRPEGSVSTLKIQRTERGDSAVYLCASSPGGGQLSGYTFGSGTRLTVV.

The chain employs TRBV7-2 and TRBJ2-1; no reliable D call. Trimming shortened V by 2 bases and J by 8 bases, and 4 bases separated the two germline ends. The CDR3 length is 11 residues. The germline gives CDR1 SGHTA, CDR2 FQGNSA. The DNA of the CDR3 is TGTGCCAGCAGCTTACATGATGAGCAGTTCTTC. It codes for CASSLHDEQFF.

V is TRBV10-2 and J is TRBJ2-7; D not certain. Germline-derived CDR1 and CDR2 are WSHSY and SAAADI. The CDR3 spans 12 residues. Trimming stripped 6 bases from V and 1 base from J, with 7 bases between. CDR3 in DNA: TGCGCCAGCAGAGGGCCGTCCTACGAGCAGTACTTC. Encoded protein: CASRGPSYEQYF.

The V call is TRBV12-3 or TRBV12-4, the J call TRBJ2-5; D is uncertain. Trimming took 5 bases from V and 5 from J, leaving 3 bases between them. This CDR3 has 10 residues. CDR3 bases: TGTGCCAGCAGTGACGAGACCCAGTACTTC. It translates to CASSDETQYF.

As to this clonotype: A much larger clone lies one base from this, so it may be a read error. The chain combines TRBV4-2 with TRBJ1-5; D is unresolved. The CDR3 spans 15 residues. The germline V gene encodes CDR1 LGHNA and CDR2 YNFKEQ. V was cut by 3 bases and J by 6 bases, with 15 bases left in between. The CDR3 sequence: CASSHFLGNSQPQHF. The CDR3 nucleotides are TGTGCCAGCAGCCACTTTTTGGGGAACAGTCAGCCCCAGCATTTT.

CDR3 DNA: TGTGCCAGCAGCTTAGGGACAGGAGAACACGAGCAGTACTTC. Translated: CASSLGTGEHEQYF. The chain employs TRBV7-3 and TRBJ2-7; 8 bases are a match to TRBD1. Germline V lookup: CDR1 SGHTA, CDR2 FQGTGA. V trimming: 2 bases; J trimming: 5 bases; junction bases outside the gene matches: 5. There are 14 residues in the CDR3.

This clonotype was counted only a few times. The chain employs TRBV7-3 and TRBJ2-3, with 10 bases aligning to TRBD2. The junction had 5 bases not matched to a gene; V was cut back by 5 bases and J by 0 bases. The CDR3 totals 16 residues. The germline gives CDR1 SGHTA, CDR2 FQGTGA. CDR3 region: CASSPLAGGSTDTQYF. In DNA, the CDR3 is TGTGCCAGCAGCCCATTAGCGGGAGGAAGCACAGATACGCAGTATTTT.

The CDR3: CATSRVRGGSPLHF. DNA for the CDR3: TGTGCCACCAGCAGAGTTAGGGGAGGTTCACCCCTCCACTTT. This rearrangement joins TRBV15 to TRBJ1-6; D possibly corresponds to TRBD1 (5 bases). V was shortened by 1 base and J by 9 bases, with 10 bases between the two germline ends. CDR1 and CDR2 (germline): LNHNV, YYDKDF (reference sequence). This CDR3 is built from 14 residues.

V usage is TRBV4-2 and J usage is TRBJ2-3; 12 bases align to TRBD2. CDR1 is LGHNA, CDR2 YNFKEQ, per germline. The CDR3 runs 19 residues. Trimming cost V 0 bases and J 3 bases; bases outside gene matches: 10. The CDR3 sequence: CASSQDRRLAGATTDTQYF. CDR3 sequence (DNA): TGTGCCAGCAGCCAAGATAGGAGACTAGCGGGAGCCACAACAGATACGCAGTATTTT.

Comment on this clonotype: The CDR3 does not close with the conserved phenylalanine or tryptophan, likely indicating a read error. V is TRBV12-3 or TRBV12-4 and J is TRBJ2-5; TRBD2 might be the D (5 bases). The CDR3 length is 13 residues. Trimming took 3 bases from V and 7 from J, leaving 12 bases between them. The CDR3: CASSFEDRGTQYV. CDR3 nucleotide sequence: TGTGCCAGCAGTTTTGAGGACCGGGGGACCCAGTACGTC.

This chain joins TRBV7-2 and TRBJ2-5; D gene ambiguous. Trimming removed 5 bases from V and 5 bases from J, with 12 bases in between. Germline V lookup: CDR1 SGHTA, CDR2 FQGNSA. The CDR3 contains 13 residues. The CDR3 DNA follows: TGTGCCAGCAGCCCTGGGCCCAGGGAGACCCAGTACTTC. Translation gives CASSPGPRETQYF.

Worth noting for this clonotype: This CDR3 is missing its conserved last phenylalanine or tryptophan, likely due to a read error. V usage is TRBV7-2 and J usage is TRBJ2-3; D is perhaps TRBD2 (6 bases). Trimming removed 0 bases at V and 4 bases at J, with 14 bases between. Germline V lookup: CDR1 SGHTA, CDR2 FQGNSA. The CDR3 is made up of 16 amino acids. DNA of the CDR3: TGTGCCAGCAGCTTAGCGGGAGGTTCGGTCGCAGATACGCAGTATTCT. Amino acids: CASSLAGGSVADTQYS.

The chain recombines TRBV10-1 with TRBJ2-1; D not resolved. The ends were cut back, 4 bases at V and 0 bases at J, with 13 bases in the middle. Per germline, CDR1 WNHNN and CDR2 SYGVQD (reference sequence). This CDR3 is 16 amino acids long. CDR3 in amino acids: CASSGEAASSYNEQFF. CDR3 sequence (DNA): TGCGCCAGCAGTGGTGAAGCCGCTAGCTCCTACAATGAGCAGTTCTTC.

This clonotype was observed a few times. This chain links TRBV7-9 with TRBJ1-4, with 7 bases lining up with TRBD1. This CDR3 contains 14 residues. Germline CDR1 reads SEHNR; CDR2 reads FQNEAQ (reference sequence). Trimming removed 6 bases from V and 3 bases from J; junction bases left unmatched: 4. CDR3 nucleotides: TGTGCCAGCAGGACCGGGACAGCTAATGAAAAACTGTTTTTT. It yields the protein CASRTGTANEKLFF.

The table lists this clonotype with a few counts. This chain links TRBV9 with TRBJ2-1; TRBD1 aligns across 8 bases. The CDR3 contains 14 residues. Losses at the gene ends were 3 bases for V and 10 bases for J; bases not matched to a gene: 9. The V gene's germline CDR1 is SGDLS and CDR2 YYNGEE. The CDR3 nucleotides are TGTGCCAGCAGCGCTTTGGACAGGGAAGGCGAGCAGTTCTTC. Amino acid sequence: CASSALDREGEQFF.

This clonotype was counted at least ten times. The CDR3 DNA reads as TGTGCCAGCACTAGGGCAGATACGCAGTATTTT. Its protein product is CASTRADTQYF. This chain connects TRBV6-5 to TRBJ2-3; D remains ambiguous. Germline CDR1 and CDR2: MNHEY and SVGAGI. The CDR3 is 11 residues long. Deletions cut 7 bases from V and 4 bases from J, with 6 bases between.

This clonotype turned up a few times. CDR3: CASSSWTRRSYEQYF. The CDR3 DNA reads as TGTGCCAGCAGTTCCTGGACCCGGAGGTCCTACGAGCAGTACTTC. The chain employs TRBV27 and TRBJ2-7, with D perhaps TRBD2 (5 bases). V was clipped by 4 bases and J by 1 base, with 14 bases between them. CDR3 length equals 15 residues. Germline assignment: CDR1 MNHEY and CDR2 SMNVEV (reference sequence).

The chain joins TRBV27 to TRBJ1-2, with D maybe TRBD1 (5 bases). This CDR3 region has 13 residues. CDR1 MNHEY and CDR2 SMNVEV come from the germline V gene (reference sequence). The germline V and J ends were trimmed by 5 bases and 7 bases, with 14 bases remaining between them. CDR3 amino acids: CASSVDGTGGYTF. In DNA, the CDR3 is TGTGCCAGCAGTGTAGACGGGACGGGTGGCTACACCTTC.